Below, one T cell receptor beta chain is given with its context. Libraries were prepared by immunoSEQ multiplex PCR; TCRdb keeps only in-frame clonotypes and omits some of them. The sample contains a few hundred thousand clones, around nine tenths of which appear only once. The sample originates from a study of cytomegalovirus exposure and HLA in healthy donors. Germline values: CDR1 MDHEN, CDR2 SYDVKM. The CDR3 has 14 amino acids. V lost 6 bases, J lost 7 bases, and 15 bases lay in between. This chain links TRBV28 with TRBJ1-4; D not resolved. The TCR sequence derives from a woman aged 18-29 years in good health and CMV-seronegative. The sequencing sample was made of PBMCs. CDR3 sequence (DNA): TGTGCCAGCAGCCCACCGAGCAGAGGTGAAAAACTGTTTTTT. It is translated as CASSPPSRGEKLFF.